The entry that follows covers one T cell receptor (beta chain) sequence. Sequenced by immunoSEQ multiplex PCR; TCRdb stores in-frame clones only, minus some. The table has about 160,000 clones, approximately 81% seen once. From germline, CDR1 is SGHNT and CDR2 YYREEE (reference sequence). The V gene lost 0 bases and the J gene lost 4 bases, with 5 bases spanning the gap. The CDR3 runs 12 residues. The data derive from a study of blood T cell repertoires in COVID-19. The rearrangement joins TRBV5-4 to TRBJ2-7; D gene ambiguous. The material sequenced was peripheral blood. The source of this sequence is a man aged 35 to 55 with acute or convalescent COVID-19. CDR3 nucleotides: TGTGCCAGCAGCTTGGACTTTTACGAGCAGTACTTC. Translated: CASSLDFYEQYF.